A single T cell receptor beta chain is shown here with its context. Its antigen is unknown. The V and J ends lost 6 bases and 5 bases respectively, with 7 bases between them. The CDR3 consists of 11 residues. Germline V lookup: CDR1 ENHRY, CDR2 SYGVKD. The assay was immunoSEQ multiplex PCR, and TCRdb's table has in-frame clones only and misses some. The sample lists fewer than 120,000 clones, about 94% occurring once. This entry belongs to a study of T cell responses to AZD1222 COVID-19 vaccine. Study conclusions and caveats: White British donors predominated, females outnumbered males, and clonal diversity was possibly underestimated.

The source of this sequence is an adult who received the AZD1222 COVID-19 vaccine. The chain recombines TRBV10-3 with TRBJ1-1; D is undetermined. Sequenced material: peripheral blood, taken 28 days after the second AZD1222 dose. CDR3 amino acids: CAIRETTEAFF. The CDR3, as DNA: TGTGCCATCAGGGAAACTACTGAAGCTTTCTTT.